This section outlines one T cell receptor (beta chain) sequence together with its context. This sample was taken from a study of cytomegalovirus exposure and HLA in healthy donors. The PCR ran on 60 Vbeta and 13 Jbeta primers. The data were produced by immunoSEQ multiplex PCR, yet TCRdb's version contains in-frame clones alone and is incomplete. Of some 150,000 clones in the sample, approximately 80% are singletons; the top ten hold 1.6%. This sequence was found in a woman aged 25 to 39 in good health and CMV-seronegative. The sequenced sample consisted of PBMCs.

The CDR3 coding sequence is TGCGCCAGCAGCTTTCTACCGGGTAGCGGAGCTGAAGCTTTCTTT. Encoded protein: CASSFLPGSGAEAFF. The rearrangement joins TRBV5-1 to TRBJ1-1; D is unclear. This CDR3 is built from 15 residues. Per germline, CDR1 SGHRS and CDR2 YFSETQ. V gave up 2 bases and J gave up 6 bases, with 17 bases separating them. Variable domain in full (rest from reference TRBV5-1 and TRBJ1-1): KAGVTQTPRYLIKTRGQQVTLSCSPISGHRSVSWYQQTPGQGLQFLFEYFSETQRNKGNFPGRFSGRQFSNSRSEMNVSTLELGDSALYLCASSFLPGSGAEAFFGQGTRLTVV.